The TCR beta chain under discussion was sequenced for a study of cytomegalovirus exposure and HLA in healthy donors. Overall study findings and caveats: Reports credit the classifier with highly specific, highly sensitive diagnosis of cytomegalovirus status. When a later analysis compared HLA-associated TCR beta chains with equally common others, the HLA-associated chains turned out to be more clonally expanded and to have lower generation probabilities.

This clone was detected a few times. Its cognate antigen is unknown. The CDR3 has 15 amino acids. Looked up from germline, CDR1 is MRHNA and CDR2 is SNTAGT. With 3 bases clipped from V and 1 base from J, the junction kept 3 bases outside the gene matches. The study ran its PCR with 60 Vbeta and 13 Jbeta primers. Assay: immunoSEQ multiplex PCR; the TCRdb copy retains only in-frame clones and omits some. The data contain roughly 130,000 clones, less than 80% of them singletons. The sample taken for sequencing was PBMCs. The chain has TRBV6-4 and TRBJ2-3; 8 bases map to TRBD2. This receptor was obtained from a man aged 40-49 years in good health and CMV-seropositive. The CDR3 region has the DNA TGTGCCAGCAGTGAGTCGGGAGGGGGCACAGATACGCAGTATTTT. Translated, it gives CASSESGGGTDTQYF.